The clone carrying this T cell receptor beta chain was seen just once. The antigen is not known. The sample belongs to a study of PD-1 blockade in classical Hodgkin lymphoma. Looking at the study overall: Patients got intravenous nivolumab 3 mg/kg every 2 weeks. Study conclusions and caveats: The study found complete responders had baseline diversity similar to newly diagnosed patients.

Each patient experienced a relapse that followed autologous stem cell transplantation, and brentuximab vedotin exposure varied. Progressive disease, partial response or complete response was each patient's best response. The ends lost 3 bases at V and 1 base at J; junction bases unmatched: 6. Per germline, CDR1 SGHRS and CDR2 YFSETQ. CDR3 length: 15 residues. The assay was immunoSEQ multiplex PCR, and TCRdb's table has in-frame clones only and misses some. The sample lists 65,000 to 95,000 clones, roughly 90% occurring once. This TCR derives from a human donor with classical Hodgkin lymphoma. The material was peripheral blood mononuclear cells (PBMCs), obtained at baseline. This chain links TRBV5-1 with TRBJ2-7, with 8 bases identical to TRBD1. CDR3 DNA: TGCGCCAGCAGCTGGACAGGGCCCCTTTCCTACGAGCAGTACTTC. Amino acid sequence: CASSWTGPLSYEQYF. Based on the CDR3 plus reference TRBV5-1 and TRBJ2-7, the full variable domain is KAGVTQTPRYLIKTRGQQVTLSCSPISGHRSVSWYQQTPGQGLQFLFEYFSETQRNKGNFPGRFSGRQFSNSRSEMNVSTLELGDSALYLCASSWTGPLSYEQYFGPGTRLTVT.